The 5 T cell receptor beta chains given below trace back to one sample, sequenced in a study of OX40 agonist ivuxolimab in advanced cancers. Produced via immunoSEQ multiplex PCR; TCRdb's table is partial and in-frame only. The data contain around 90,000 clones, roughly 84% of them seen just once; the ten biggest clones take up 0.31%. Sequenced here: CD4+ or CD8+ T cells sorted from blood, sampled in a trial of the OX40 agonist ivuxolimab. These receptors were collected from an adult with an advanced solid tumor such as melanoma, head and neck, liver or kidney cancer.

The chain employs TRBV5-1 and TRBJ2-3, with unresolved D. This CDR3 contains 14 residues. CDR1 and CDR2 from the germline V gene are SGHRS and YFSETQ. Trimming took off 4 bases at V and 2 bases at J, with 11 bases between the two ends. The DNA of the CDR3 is TGCGCCAGCAGCCAGCCCGGCCTCACAGATACGCAGTATTTT. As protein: CASSQPGLTDTQYF.

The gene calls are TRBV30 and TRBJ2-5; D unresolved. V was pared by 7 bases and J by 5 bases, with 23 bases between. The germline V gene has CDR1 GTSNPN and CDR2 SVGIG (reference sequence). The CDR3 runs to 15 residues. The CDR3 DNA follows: TGTGCCTTTCGCGTCGGGCAGAACCCCACGGAGACCCAGTACTTC. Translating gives CAFRVGQNPTETQYF.

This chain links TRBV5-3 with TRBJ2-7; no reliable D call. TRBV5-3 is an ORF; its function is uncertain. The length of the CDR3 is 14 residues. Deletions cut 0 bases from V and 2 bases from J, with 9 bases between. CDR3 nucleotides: TGTGCCAGAAGCTTGGTTAGTCGGACCTACGAGCAGTACTTC. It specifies CARSLVSRTYEQYF.

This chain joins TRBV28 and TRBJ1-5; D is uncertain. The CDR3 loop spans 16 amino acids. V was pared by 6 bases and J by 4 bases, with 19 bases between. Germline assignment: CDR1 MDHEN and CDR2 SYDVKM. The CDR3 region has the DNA TGTGCCAGCAGACCCACCCTTCTGGTCAAAAATCAGCCCCAGCATTTT. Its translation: CASRPTLLVKNQPQHF. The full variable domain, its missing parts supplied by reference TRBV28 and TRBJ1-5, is DVKVTQSSRYLVKRTGEKVFLECVQDMDHENMFWYRQDPGLGLRLIYFSYDVKMKEKGDIPEGYSVSREKKERFSLILESASTNQTSMYLCASRPTLLVKNQPQHFGDGTRLSIL.

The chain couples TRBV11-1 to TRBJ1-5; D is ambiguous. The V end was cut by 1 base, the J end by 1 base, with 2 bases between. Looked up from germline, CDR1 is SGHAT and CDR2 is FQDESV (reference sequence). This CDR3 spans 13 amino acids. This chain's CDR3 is CASSLESNQPQHF. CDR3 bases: TGTGCCAGCAGCTTAGAAAGCAATCAGCCCCAGCATTTT.